The 21 T cell receptor beta chains presented below share a single source sample, sequenced in a study of T-cell memory formation after mild COVID-19. TCRdb re-called the 5' RACE reads with MiXCR, one entry per CDR3 protein. The sample includes about 350,000 distinct CDR3 sequences, around 15% of them seen just once. Sequencing was carried out using PBMCs or a T cell subset sorted from them (not recorded which). The receptor set was obtained from a man aged 18 to 29 who had mild COVID-19 (a few samples of this study predate the infection). Cell type and time point are not known.

V is TRBV5-1 and J is TRBJ1-2; D call uncertain. Per germline, CDR1 SGHRS and CDR2 YFSETQ. The CDR3 contains 13 residues. Trimming left V 1 base short and J 7 bases short, with 11 bases between. The CDR3 DNA sequence: TGCGCCAGCAGCTTGTCTCCGGAAACTGGCTACACCTTC. This sequence encodes CASSLSPETGYTF.

This clonotype was counted a single time. The V and J genes are TRBV7-9 and TRBJ2-7; D is unresolved. Germline V gene data show CDR1 as SEHNR and CDR2 as FQNEAQ (reference sequence). The CDR3 runs to 14 residues. Trimming removed 2 bases from V and 0 bases from J, with 8 bases in between. The CDR3, as DNA: TGTGCCAGCAGCTTACCTTCCCTCTCCTACGAGCAGTACTTC. It yields the protein CASSLPSLSYEQYF.

V gene TRBV5-1 combines with J gene TRBJ1-1, with 9 nucleotides matching TRBD1. Per the germline V gene, CDR1 is SGHRS and CDR2 is YFSETQ. Trimming at V came to 2 bases and at J to 4 bases, leaving 6 bases not matched to a gene. This CDR3 region has 15 residues. The CDR3 here is CASSFNRGLGTEAFF. CDR3 DNA: TGCGCCAGCAGCTTTAACAGGGGGCTTGGCACTGAAGCTTTCTTT. The full variable domain, with the rest looked up from reference TRBV5-1 and TRBJ1-1, is KAGVTQTPRYLIKTRGQQVTLSCSPISGHRSVSWYQQTPGQGLQFLFEYFSETQRNKGNFPGRFSGRQFSNSRSEMNVSTLELGDSALYLCASSFNRGLGTEAFFGQGTRLTVV.

Only a few counts were recorded for this clonotype. This chain connects TRBV10-3 to TRBJ2-1; a possible D gene is TRBD2 (5 bases). The V gene's germline CDR1 is ENHRY and CDR2 SYGVKD. The CDR3 loop spans 15 amino acids. V was trimmed by 5 bases and J by 0 bases, leaving 11 bases between them. CDR3 sequence: CAISRGSFSYNEQFF. In DNA, the CDR3 is TGTGCCATCAGTCGAGGGTCTTTCTCCTACAATGAGCAGTTCTTC.

J is TRBJ2-7 and V is TRBV5-6; no firm D call. V gave up 2 bases and J gave up 0 bases, with 12 bases separating them. Germline lookup yields CDR1 SGHDT and CDR2 YYEEEE. CDR3 length equals 15 residues. CDR3 in amino acids: CASSFRVNPSYEQYV. DNA of the CDR3: TGTGCCAGCAGCTTTAGGGTGAACCCCTCCTACGAGCAGTACGTC.

The sample holds a few counts of this clonotype. The J gene is TRBJ1-1, the V gene TRBV4-2, with D possibly being TRBD1 (5 bases). In germline, CDR1 is LGHNA, CDR2 YNFKEQ. This CDR3 region has 16 residues. The germline V and J ends were trimmed by 4 bases and 0 bases, with 15 bases remaining between them. The CDR3 spells CASSRLVGGVNTEAFF. DNA for the CDR3: TGTGCCAGCAGCCGCCTAGTGGGGGGGGTGAACACTGAAGCTTTCTTT.

The chain couples TRBV24-1 to TRBJ2-5; D gene unclear. The CDR3 covers 12 residues. Germline V gene sequence: CDR1 KGHDR, CDR2 SFDVKD. Trimming pared 5 bases from V and 2 bases from J, leaving 5 bases between. As DNA, the CDR3 is TGTGCCACCAGTGGTAGTCAAGAGACCCAGTACTTC. Protein product: CATSGSQETQYF.

This clonotype was detected a few times. This chain links TRBV28 with TRBJ1-5, with no clear D. CDR3 length equals 13 residues. The V gene lost 5 bases and the J gene lost 6 bases, with 11 bases spanning the gap. Germline V gene data show CDR1 as MDHEN and CDR2 as SYDVKM. This chain's CDR3 is CASSPRLGQPQHF. The CDR3 DNA follows: TGTGCCAGCAGTCCCCGGTTGGGTCAGCCCCAGCATTTT.

Only a few counts were recorded for this clonotype. The rearrangement links TRBV5-6 to TRBJ2-1; D possibly corresponds to TRBD2 (5 bases). The germline CDR1 and CDR2 sequences are SGHDT and YYEEEE. This CDR3 spans 15 amino acids. V was clipped by 3 bases and J by 7 bases, with 17 bases between them. The CDR3 region has the DNA TGTGCCAGCAGCTCGGGGTTGAATATTCAAAATGAGCAGTTCTTC. Encoded protein: CASSSGLNIQNEQFF. The full variable domain, completed using reference TRBV5-6 and TRBJ2-1, is DAGVTQSPTHLIKTRGQQVTLRCSPKSGHDTVSWYQQALGQGPQFIFQYYEEEERQRGNFPDRFSGHQFPNYSSELNVNALLLGDSALYLCASSSGLNIQNEQFFGPGTRLTVL.

This sequence joins TRBV12-3 or TRBV12-4 and TRBJ2-1; D possibly corresponds to TRBD1 (6 bases). V shed 4 bases and J shed 5 bases, with 12 bases lying between them. CDR3 length: 14 amino acids. For the CDR3, the DNA is TGTGCCAGCAGTTCCGGGACACCGAACAATGAGCAGTTCTTC. Translating gives CASSSGTPNNEQFF.

This clonotype appeared a few times. V is TRBV4-3 and J is TRBJ1-1, with TRBD1 as a possible D gene (5 bases). The V gene's germline CDR1 is LGHNA and CDR2 YSLEER. Trimming left V 1 base short and J 7 bases short, with 16 bases between. CDR3 length: 15 residues. CDR3 DNA: TGCGCCAGCAGCCAAGTCGTGGAGGGGAGATATGAAGCTTTCTTT. Residues: CASSQVVEGRYEAFF.

This clonotype was recorded at least ten times. CDR3: CASSLGQDTQYF. In DNA, the CDR3 is TGCGCCAGCAGCTTGGGGCAGGATACGCAGTATTTT. This chain joins TRBV5-1 and TRBJ2-3; D call uncertain. Between the trimmed V and J ends, which lost 0 bases and 6 bases, there was a span of 5 bases. This CDR3 spans 12 amino acids. Per the germline V gene, CDR1 is SGHRS and CDR2 is YFSETQ.

The V call is TRBV20-1, the J call TRBJ1-1; D remains unclear. Germline V lookup: CDR1 DFQATT, CDR2 SNEGSKA (reference sequence). The CDR3 loop spans 15 amino acids. The V gene lost 0 bases and the J gene lost 0 bases, with 11 bases spanning the gap. The CDR3 nucleotides are TGCAGTGCTAGAGATTGGCGGGGTTTGAACACTGAAGCTTTCTTT. Amino acids: CSARDWRGLNTEAFF.

The chain employs TRBV29-1 and TRBJ1-5; no reliable D call. Germline CDR1 reads SQVTM; CDR2 reads ANQGSEA. V was trimmed by 5 bases and J by 2 bases, leaving 7 bases between them. CDR3 size: 12 residues. The CDR3 is CSVRLGNQPQHF. The CDR3 DNA reads as TGCAGCGTTCGGCTGGGCAATCAGCCCCAGCATTTT. Filled out from reference TRBV29-1 and TRBJ1-5, the complete variable domain reads SAVISQKPSRDICQRGTSLTIQCQVDSQVTMMFWYRQQPGQSLTLIATANQGSEATYESGFVIDKFPISRPNLTFSTLTVSNMSPEDSSIYLCSVRLGNQPQHFGDGTRLSIL.

The chain links TRBV7-9 to TRBJ2-1; D gene unclear. The germline gives CDR1 SEHNR, CDR2 FQNEAQ (reference sequence). The ends were cut back, 2 bases at V and 7 bases at J, with 15 bases in the middle. CDR3 length equals 15 residues. Here the CDR3 DNA reads TGTGCCAGCAGCTTATGGACGCGTGAAGGGAATGAGCAGTTCTTC. Protein sequence: CASSLWTREGNEQFF.

This clonotype was counted many times. The V call is TRBV20-1, the J call TRBJ1-5; no firm D call. CDR3 length: 14 residues. Trimming took 2 bases from V and 5 from J, leaving 13 bases between them. Germline assignment: CDR1 DFQATT and CDR2 SNEGSKA (reference sequence). The CDR3 is CSARYAVGDQPQHF. In DNA, the CDR3 is TGCAGTGCTAGATACGCTGTTGGGGATCAGCCCCAGCATTTT.

The table lists this clonotype with a few counts. The chain carries TRBV11-2 and TRBJ1-6, with 7 bases lining up with TRBD1. V was clipped by 5 bases and J by 7 bases; unmatched bases: 8. Germline lookup yields CDR1 SGHAT and CDR2 FQNNGV. The CDR3 has 15 residues. The CDR3 is CASSRYGTANSPLHF. CDR3 DNA: TGTGCCAGCAGCCGATACGGGACAGCGAATTCACCCCTCCACTTT.

Ten or more counts support this clonotype. The gene calls are TRBV4-3 and TRBJ2-1, with D unresolved. In germline, CDR1 is LGHNA, CDR2 YSLEER. The CDR3 length is 16 residues. Trimming took off 1 base at V and 7 bases at J, with 17 bases between the two ends. The CDR3 region has the DNA TGCGCCAGCAGCCAAGTGGGCAGCGCAGGCATTAATGAGCAGTTCTTC. The encoded protein is CASSQVGSAGINEQFF.

This clonotype was recorded many times. V and J are TRBV5-1 and TRBJ2-5; weak D call: TRBD2 (5 bases). V was cut by 2 bases and J by 4 bases, with 9 bases left in between. This CDR3 region has 13 residues. Germline CDR1 SGHRS, CDR2 YFSETQ. DNA of the CDR3: TGCGCCAGCAGCTTCGGGGTTGGAGAGACCCAGTACTTC. Translating it yields CASSFGVGETQYF.

There are a few counts of this clonotype. The rearrangement links TRBV7-9 to TRBJ1-1; 7 nucleotides line up with TRBD1. CDR3 size: 14 residues. Germline lookup yields CDR1 SEHNR and CDR2 FQNEAQ (reference sequence). Unmatched junction bases numbered 8, after V lost 6 bases and J lost 4 bases. In DNA, the CDR3 is TGTGCCAGCAGAACGACAGGGTTGGGCACTGAAGCTTTCTTT. Its protein is CASRTTGLGTEAFF.

As to this clonotype: Germline and junction disagree at one end, which may indicate a read error. The gene calls are TRBV6-5 and TRBJ2-5; 10 bases fit TRBD1. CDR3 length: 13 residues. Per germline, CDR1 MNHEY and CDR2 SVGAGI. In DNA form, the CDR3 reads TGTGCTAGCAGCGGACAGGGGGGAAAGACCCAGTACTTC. This translates into CASSGQGGKTQYF.